This TCR beta chain was sequenced during a study of patients and donors after allogeneic stem cell transplantation. At least ten counts were recorded for this clonotype. The CDR3 totals 14 residues. The V gene's germline CDR1 is MNHEY and CDR2 SMNVEV (reference sequence). V dropped 4 bases and J dropped 3 bases, with 12 bases sitting between them. TCRdb used MiXCR to reprocess the RT-PCR reads, holding one entry per CDR3 protein. The sample contains approximately 2,600 distinct CDR3 sequences, roughly 4.2% of which appear only once. The sequencing sample was made of blood, either unsorted or a sorted T cell fraction (not recorded which). This sequence was found in a human donor who was either an allogeneic HSCT recipient or a stem cell or donor lymphocyte infusion donor (not recorded which). It is not recorded whose cells these are; they may come from a transplant donor. J is TRBJ2-5 and V is TRBV27, with D maybe TRBD2 (6 bases). DNA for the CDR3: TGTGCCAGCAGTTCACTGGGACTGGAAGAGACCCAGTACTTC. Encoded protein: CASSSLGLEETQYF.